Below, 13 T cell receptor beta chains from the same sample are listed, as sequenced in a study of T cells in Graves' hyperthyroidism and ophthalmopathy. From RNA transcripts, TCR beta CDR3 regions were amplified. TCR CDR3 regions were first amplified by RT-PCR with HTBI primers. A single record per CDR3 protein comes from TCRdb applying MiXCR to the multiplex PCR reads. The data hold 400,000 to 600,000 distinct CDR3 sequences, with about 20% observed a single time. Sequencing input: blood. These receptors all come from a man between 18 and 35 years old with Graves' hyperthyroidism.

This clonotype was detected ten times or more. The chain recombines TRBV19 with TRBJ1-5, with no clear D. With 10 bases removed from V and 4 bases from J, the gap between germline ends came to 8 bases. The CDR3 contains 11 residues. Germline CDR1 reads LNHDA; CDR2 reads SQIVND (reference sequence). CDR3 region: CATGLNQPQHF. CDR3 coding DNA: TGTGCCACGGGGTTGAATCAGCCCCAGCATTTT.

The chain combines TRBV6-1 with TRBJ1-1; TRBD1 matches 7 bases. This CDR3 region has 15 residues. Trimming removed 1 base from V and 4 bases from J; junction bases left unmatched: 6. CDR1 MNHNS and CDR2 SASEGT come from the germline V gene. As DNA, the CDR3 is TGTGCCAGCAGTGAAGGGACAGGATGGGTCACTGAAGCTTTCTTT. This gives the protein CASSEGTGWVTEAFF.

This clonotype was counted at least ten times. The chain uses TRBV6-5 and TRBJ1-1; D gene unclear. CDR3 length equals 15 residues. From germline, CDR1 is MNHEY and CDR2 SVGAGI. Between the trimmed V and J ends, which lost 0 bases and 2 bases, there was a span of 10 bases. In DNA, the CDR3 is TGTGCCAGCAGTTACTCGAGGGAGGGTAACACTGAAGCTTTCTTT. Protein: CASSYSREGNTEAFF.

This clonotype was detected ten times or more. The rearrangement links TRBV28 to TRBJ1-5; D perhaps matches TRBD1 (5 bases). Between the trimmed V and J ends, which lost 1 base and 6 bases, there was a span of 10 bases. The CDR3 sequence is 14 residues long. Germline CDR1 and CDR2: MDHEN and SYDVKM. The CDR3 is CASSLLGEGQPQHF. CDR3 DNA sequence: TGTGCCAGCAGTTTATTGGGGGAGGGTCAGCCCCAGCATTTT.

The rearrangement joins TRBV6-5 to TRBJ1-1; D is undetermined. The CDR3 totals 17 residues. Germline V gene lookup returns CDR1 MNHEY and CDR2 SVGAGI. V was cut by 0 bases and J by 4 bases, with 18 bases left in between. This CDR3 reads CASSYSKMGQASTEAFF. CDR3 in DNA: TGTGCCAGCAGTTACTCGAAAATGGGCCAAGCTAGCACTGAAGCTTTCTTT.

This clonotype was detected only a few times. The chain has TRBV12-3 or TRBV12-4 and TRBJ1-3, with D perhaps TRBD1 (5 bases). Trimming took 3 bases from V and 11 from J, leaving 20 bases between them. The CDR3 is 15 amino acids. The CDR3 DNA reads TGTGCCAGCAGTTTGGGGGACCTTGATACGTGGGCCATATATTTT. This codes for CASSLGDLDTWAIYF.

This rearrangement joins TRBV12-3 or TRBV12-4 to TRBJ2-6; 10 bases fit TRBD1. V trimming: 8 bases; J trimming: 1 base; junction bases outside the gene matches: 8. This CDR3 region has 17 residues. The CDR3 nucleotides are TGTGCCAGCGGGAGACAGGGGGCTGGATCTGGGGCCAACGTCCTGACTTTC. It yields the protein CASGRQGAGSGANVLTF.

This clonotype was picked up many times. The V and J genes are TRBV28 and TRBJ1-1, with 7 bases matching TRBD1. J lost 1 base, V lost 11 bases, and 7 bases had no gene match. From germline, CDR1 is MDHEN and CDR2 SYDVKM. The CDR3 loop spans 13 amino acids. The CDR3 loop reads CAVQGVRNTEAFF. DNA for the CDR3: TGTGCCGTCCAGGGGGTGCGGAACACTGAAGCTTTCTTT.

CDR3 amino acids: CASSSTGDEGGETQYF. CDR3 DNA sequence: TGCGCCAGCAGCTCGACAGGTGATGAAGGAGGAGAGACCCAGTACTTC. V gene TRBV5-1 combines with J gene TRBJ2-5; possible D gene TRBD1, 6 bases. The CDR3 runs 16 residues. V lost 3 bases and J lost 4, with 19 bases in between. Germline-derived CDR1 and CDR2 are SGHRS and YFSETQ.

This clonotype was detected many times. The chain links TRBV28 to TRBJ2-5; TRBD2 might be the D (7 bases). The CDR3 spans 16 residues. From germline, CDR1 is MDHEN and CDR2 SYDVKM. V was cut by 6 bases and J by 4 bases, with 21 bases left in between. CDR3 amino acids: CASRMLGGAPGETQYF. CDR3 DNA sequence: TGTGCCAGCAGAATGCTGGGGGGGGCTCCCGGAGAGACCCAGTACTTC.

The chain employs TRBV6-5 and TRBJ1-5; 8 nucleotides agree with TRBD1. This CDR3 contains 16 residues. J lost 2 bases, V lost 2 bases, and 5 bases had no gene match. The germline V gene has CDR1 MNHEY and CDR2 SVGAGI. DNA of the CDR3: TGTGCCAGCAGTTACCCATCGACAGGGGGCAATCAGCCCCAGCATTTT. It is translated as CASSYPSTGGNQPQHF.

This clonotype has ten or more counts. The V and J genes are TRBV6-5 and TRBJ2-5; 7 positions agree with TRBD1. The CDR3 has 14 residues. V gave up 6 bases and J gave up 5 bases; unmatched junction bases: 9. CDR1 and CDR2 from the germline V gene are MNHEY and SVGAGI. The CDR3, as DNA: TGTGCCAGCAGCCAAACAGGGGCGCGGGAGACCCAGTACTTC. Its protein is CASSQTGARETQYF.

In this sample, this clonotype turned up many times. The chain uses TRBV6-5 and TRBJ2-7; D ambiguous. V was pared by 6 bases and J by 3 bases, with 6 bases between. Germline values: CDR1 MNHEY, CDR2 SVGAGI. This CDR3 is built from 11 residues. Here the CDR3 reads CASRLLYEQYF. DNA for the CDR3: TGTGCCAGCAGACTACTCTACGAGCAGTACTTC.